A selection of T cell receptor beta chains follows, all from one sample in a study of identical twins. MiXCR, run by TCRdb on the 5' RACE reads, gives a single entry per CDR3 protein. The profile covers fewer than 650,000 distinct CDR3 sequences, with roughly 9.9% appearing a single time and around 3.1% taken by the ten largest. These data were also filed under a second study, of yellow fever vaccine responses in identical twins.

The sample taken for sequencing was PBMCs. These TCRs come from a woman aged 18-29 years in good health. Both conserved end residues are part of each CDR3. D genes are given only for firm matches. Size values are once, few and many counts, or a class for expanded clones, and some rows have none.

j_gene,v_gene,abundance,d_gene,CDR3nt,CDR3aa
TRBJ2-1,TRBV11-3,few,-,TGTGCCAACGCGAACTTAGTCTACAATGAGCAGTTCTTC,CANANLVYNEQFF
TRBJ2-1,TRBV10-1,-,TRBD2,TGCGCCAGCAGTGCGGGGACTAGCGGGACAAATGAGCAGTTCTTC,CASSAGTSGTNEQFF
TRBJ2-7,TRBV20-1,many,-,TGCAGCGCCGGGAGCTACGAGCAGTACTTC,CSAGSYEQYF
TRBJ2-7,TRBV29-1,many,TRBD1,TGCAGCGCCCGGGACAGGGAATTGGGAGAGCAGTACTTC,CSARDRELGEQYF
TRBJ1-6,TRBV7-3,few,-,TGTGCCAGCAGCTTGTCGGGACCTCCCCTAAATTCACCCCTCCACTTT,CASSLSGPPLNSPLHF
TRBJ2-7,TRBV28,-,-,TGTGCCAGCAGTCAACAGATCTACGAGCAGTACTTC,CASSQQIYEQYF
TRBJ2-7,TRBV7-9,many,-,TGTGCCAGCAGCCCGCCCGATAGGGGGAATTACGAGCAGTACTTC,CASSPPDRGNYEQYF
TRBJ2-7,TRBV24-1,few,-,TGTGCCACCAGTGACCCCTCCGGGGGATCTTACGAGCAGTACTTC,CATSDPSGGSYEQYF
TRBJ2-3,TRBV10-3,few,-,TGTGCCATCAGTGAGTCGTCAGGACTCACAGATACGCAGTATTTT,CAISESSGLTDTQYF
TRBJ2-7,TRBV20-1,few,-,TGCAGTGTTTCCGGGGCAGAGCCCTACGAGCAGTACTTC,CSVSGAEPYEQYF
TRBJ2-3,TRBV4-1,many,TRBD1,TGCGCCAGCGGGGGGACAGGGACGGCTGATGATACGCAGTATTTT,CASGGTGTADDTQYF
TRBJ2-1,TRBV5-1,many,-,TGCGCCAGCAGCTTTGGCCAGGGCCTCAATGAGCAGTTCTTC,CASSFGQGLNEQFF
TRBJ2-2,TRBV11-2,-,-,TGTGCCAGCAGGGGTATCAGGAACGTGAACACCGGGGAGCTGTTTTTT,CASRGIRNVNTGELFF
TRBJ1-1,TRBV9,-,-,TGTGCCAGCAGCGCTGGGAACACTGAAGCTTTCTTT,CASSAGNTEAFF
TRBJ2-7,TRBV3-1,few,-,TGTGCCAGCAGCCCTTTTCTAGCGACAAGCTCCTACGAGCAGTACTTC,CASSPFLATSSYEQYF
TRBJ2-5,TRBV7-9,many,-,TGTGCCAGCAGCTTAATGGAGACCCAGTACTTC,CASSLMETQYF
TRBJ2-1,TRBV6-1,-,-,TGTGCCAGCAGTCCTCGGACAGCCTTCTACAATGAGCAGTTCTTC,CASSPRTAFYNEQFF
TRBJ2-7,TRBV6-2/TRBV6-3,many,TRBD2,TGTGCCAGCAGACCGCTAGCGGGCTACGAGCAGTACTTC,CASRPLAGYEQYF
TRBJ2-1,TRBV7-8,-,TRBD2,TGTGCCAGCAGCTTAGCCGGCTCTGCGGGGGACAATGAGCAGTTCTTC,CASSLAGSAGDNEQFF
TRBJ2-6,TRBV24-1,few,TRBD1,TGTGCCACCAGTGACCGTACGGGACAGGGGGCGAGCGGGGCCAACGTCCTGACTTTC,CATSDRTGQGASGANVLTF
TRBJ2-1,TRBV28,few,TRBD2,TGTGCCAGCAGATGGACTAGCCCCTTCAATGAGCAGTTCTTC,CASRWTSPFNEQFF
TRBJ2-1,TRBV2,few,TRBD2,TGTGCCAACTCGTCCGGGACTAGCGTCAATGAGCAGTTCTTC,CANSSGTSVNEQFF
TRBJ2-7,TRBV9,few,TRBD1,TGTGCCAGCAGCGTTACAGGGGGCGCCGAGCAGTACTTC,CASSVTGGAEQYF
TRBJ1-2,TRBV20-1,few,TRBD1,TGCAGTGCTAGCGGATCACAGGGGGGCTACACCTTC,CSASGSQGGYTF
TRBJ2-7,TRBV13,few,TRBD2,TGTGCCAGCAGCGCATCCGGGACTAGCGGGGAGTACGAGCAGTACTTC,CASSASGTSGEYEQYF
TRBJ2-7,TRBV5-1,few,TRBD1,TGCGCCAGCAGGTTCGGGACAGGGGAAAGCTACGAGCAGTACTTC,CASRFGTGESYEQYF
TRBJ2-3,TRBV19,few,-,TGTGCCAGGAATTCCCGGGACTCCCATGTATCTGCAGATACGCAGTATTTT,CARNSRDSHVSADTQYF
TRBJ2-1,TRBV20-1,many,TRBD2,TGCAGTGCTAGAGGGGGACTAGCGGGCACTGAGCAGTTCTTC,CSARGGLAGTEQFF
TRBJ2-1,TRBV6-2/TRBV6-3,-,TRBD2,TGTGCCAGCAGTCCGACTAGCGGGGGGTCCCACAATGAGCAGTTCTTC,CASSPTSGGSHNEQFF
TRBJ2-3,TRBV9,many,-,TGTGCCAGCAGCGCCGCATCTGGGGGACAAGATACGCAGTATTTT,CASSAASGGQDTQYF
TRBJ2-7,TRBV20-1,many,-,TGCAGTGCTAGGGGACACCTAGTCTACGAGCAGTACTTC,CSARGHLVYEQYF
TRBJ2-7,TRBV30,few,-,TGTGCCTGGAGTGGGGGCCAGCTCGACGAGCAGTACTTC,CAWSGGQLDEQYF
TRBJ2-7,TRBV20-1,many,-,TGCAGTGCTTTTAGCGGCGGCTCCTACGAGCAGTACTTC,CSAFSGGSYEQYF
TRBJ2-1,TRBV20-1,-,TRBD2,TGCAGTGCCAAATCCGGGACTAGCGATAGCTCCTACAATGAGCAGTTCTTC,CSAKSGTSDSSYNEQFF
TRBJ2-5,TRBV7-9,many,-,TGTGCCAGCAGCTTCACGGGGGGCCCCTCCTGGGAGACCCAGTACTTC,CASSFTGGPSWETQYF
TRBJ2-1,TRBV18,-,TRBD1,TGTGCCAGCTCACCCCGGGGGACAGGGTACGATAATGAGCAGTTCTTC,CASSPRGTGYDNEQFF
TRBJ2-5,TRBV5-1,few,TRBD1,TGCGCCAGCAGCTTGGCCGGACAGGGACTGCAAGAGACCCAGTACTTC,CASSLAGQGLQETQYF
TRBJ1-3,TRBV11-2,few,-,TGTGCCAGCAGCTCCCAGGACAGAGCCCGTGGAAACACCATATATTTT,CASSSQDRARGNTIYF
TRBJ2-7,TRBV27,-,-,TGTGCCAGCAGTCGCAACCGGGGGTACGAGCAGTACTTC,CASSRNRGYEQYF
TRBJ1-1,TRBV9,many,-,TGTGCCAGCAGCGTAGCGAGGAACACTGAAGCTTTCTTT,CASSVARNTEAFF
TRBJ1-4,TRBV2,few,-,TGTGCCAGCAGCGGCATCCAAGGGACGGCGGGATTTTTT,CASSGIQGTAGFF
TRBJ2-2,TRBV9,few,-,TGTGCCAGCAGCGTCGAGGGTCTCACCGGGGAGCTGTTTTTT,CASSVEGLTGELFF